This T cell receptor (beta chain) appears in the sequencing data of a study of vaccination effects on CD4 cells after COVID-19. Viral peptide pools were used in the ViraFEST assay to expand antigen-specific CD4+ T cells, and sequencing came afterward. With more than nine days of culture completed, CD4+ T cells were isolated. Two doses of either BNT162b2 or mRNA-1273 were given to each participant. Germline values: CDR1 MGHDK, CDR2 SYGVNS. This CDR3 has 13 residues. The junction had 1 base not matched to a gene; V was cut back by 3 bases and J by 8 bases. A word on this clone: Its antigen is still unknown.

Measured with immunoSEQ multiplex PCR; TCRdb has only the in-frame clones, and not every one. The table lists about 59,000 clones, under 80% of them singletons. Study-wide results and limits: Common cold coronaviruses were cross-recognized by only 1 of 255 vaccine-induced clones in healthy vaccinees.

The TCR comes from a human donor who received a COVID-19 vaccine. This sample comprised CD4+ T cells from PBMCs cultured with HCoV-OC43 spike peptides, obtained after COVID-19 vaccination. The subset is: HCoV-OC43 spike overlapping peptide pool stimulation. The V and J genes are TRBV25-1 and TRBJ1-6; TRBD1 aligns across 7 bases. The CDR3 is CASSDQGDSPLHF. CDR3 nucleotide sequence: TGTGCCAGCAGTGACCAGGGGGATTCACCCCTCCACTTT.